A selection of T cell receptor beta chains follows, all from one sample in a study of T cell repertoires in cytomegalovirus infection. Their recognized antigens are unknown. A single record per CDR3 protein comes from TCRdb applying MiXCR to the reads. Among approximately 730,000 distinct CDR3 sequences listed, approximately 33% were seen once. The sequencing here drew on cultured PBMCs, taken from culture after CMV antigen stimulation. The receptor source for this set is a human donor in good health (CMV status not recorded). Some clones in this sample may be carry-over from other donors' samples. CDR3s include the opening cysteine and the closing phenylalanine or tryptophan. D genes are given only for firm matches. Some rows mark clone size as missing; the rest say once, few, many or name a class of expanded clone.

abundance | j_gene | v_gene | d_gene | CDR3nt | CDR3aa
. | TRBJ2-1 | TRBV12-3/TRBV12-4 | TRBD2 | TGTGCCAGCAGTCTCGGGGGGGCGGTCAATGAGCAGTTCTTC | CASSLGGAVNEQFF
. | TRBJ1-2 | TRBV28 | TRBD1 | TGTGCCAGCAGCCCGGGACAGTCTGGCTATGGCTACACCTTC | CASSPGQSGYGYTF
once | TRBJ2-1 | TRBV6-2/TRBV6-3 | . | TGTGCCAGCAGTTACGGGACTCTCGACAATGAGCAGTTCTTC | CASSYGTLDNEQFF
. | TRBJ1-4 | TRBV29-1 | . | TGCAGCGTTGTGGAACAGCTTAATGAAAAACTGTTTTTT | CSVVEQLNEKLFF
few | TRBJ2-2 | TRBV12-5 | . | TGTGCTTCCGGACACGGTAACACCGGGGAGCTGTTTTTT | CASGHGNTGELFF
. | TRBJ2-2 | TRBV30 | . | TGTGCCTGGGGGACATCGGGGGAGCTGTTTTTT | CAWGTSGELFF
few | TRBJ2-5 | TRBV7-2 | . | TGTGCCAGCAGCCCCACCGCCCGGGGGACCCAGTACTTC | CASSPTARGTQYF
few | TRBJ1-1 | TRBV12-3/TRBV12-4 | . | TGTGCCAGCAGCCCACCGGGTACCGAAGGCCCCGGGTCGGCTTTCTTT | CASSPPGTEGPGSAFF
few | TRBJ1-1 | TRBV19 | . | TGTGCCAGTAGTACAACGTACCTGAGGGTTCCTGAAGCTTTCTTT | CASSTTYLRVPEAFF
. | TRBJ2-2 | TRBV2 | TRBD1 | TGTGCCAGCAGTGAGAGGGGGCCCGGGGAGCTGTTTTTT | CASSERGPGELFF
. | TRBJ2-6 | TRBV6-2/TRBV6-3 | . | TGTGCCAGCAGTTACCCTGGCTTCGAGGGGGTCTCATCTGGGGCCAACGTCCTGACTTTC | CASSYPGFEGVSSGANVLTF
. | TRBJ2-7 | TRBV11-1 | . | TGTGCCAGCAGCCCCGGAACTTTCTACGAGCAGTACTTC | CASSPGTFYEQYF
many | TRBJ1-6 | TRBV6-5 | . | TGTGCCAGCAGTTACAAGGCCTATAATTCACCCCTCCACTTT | CASSYKAYNSPLHF
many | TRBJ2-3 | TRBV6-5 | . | TGTGCCAGCAGTTACTCGCCCGGGTCGGATACGCAGTATTTT | CASSYSPGSDTQYF
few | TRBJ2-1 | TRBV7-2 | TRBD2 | TGTGCCAGCAGCTTAGTCCCACTAGCGGGGAATGAGCAGTTCTTC | CASSLVPLAGNEQFF
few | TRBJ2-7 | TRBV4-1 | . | TGCGCCAGCAGCCAAAACACCCACTCCTACGAGCAGTACTTC | CASSQNTHSYEQYF
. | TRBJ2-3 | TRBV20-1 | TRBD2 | TGCAGTGTAAGGACTAGAACCACAGATACGCAGTATTTT | CSVRTRTTDTQYF
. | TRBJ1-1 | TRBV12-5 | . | TGTGCTAGTGGTTTGAGGCAGGAATTCGAAGCTTTCTTT | CASGLRQEFEAFF
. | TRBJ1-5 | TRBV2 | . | TGTGCCAGCAGTGAGACCTCTCATAGCAATCAGCCCCAGCATTTT | CASSETSHSNQPQHF
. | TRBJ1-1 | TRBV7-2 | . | TGTGCCAGCAGCTTAATTTGGTGGGACCGGAACACTGAAGCTTTCTTT | CASSLIWWDRNTEAFF
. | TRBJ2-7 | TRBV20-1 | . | TGCAGTGCTAGAGTTGGCGGAGCCAACTACGAGCAGTACTTC | CSARVGGANYEQYF
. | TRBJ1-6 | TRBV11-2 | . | TGTGCCAGCAGCTTAGCGGGCGGGTACGGTTCACCCCTCCACTTT | CASSLAGGYGSPLHF
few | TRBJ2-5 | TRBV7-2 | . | TGTGCCAGCAGCTTGGGGCTGACCCAAGAGACCCAGTACTTC | CASSLGLTQETQYF
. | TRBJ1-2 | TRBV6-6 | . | TGTGCCGGGAAGGCAGTTTCTACCTATGGCTACACCTTC | CAGKAVSTYGYTF
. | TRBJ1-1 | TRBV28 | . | TGTGCCAGCAGTGCCAACCGGGACGTCCTGTCTTTCTTT | CASSANRDVLSFF
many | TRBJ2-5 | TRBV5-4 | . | TGTGCCAGCAGCCCAGGACAGAATCAAGAGACCCAGTACTTC | CASSPGQNQETQYF
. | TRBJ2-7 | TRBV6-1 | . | TGTGCCAGCAGTGAAGTATACAGATACGAGCAGTACTTC | CASSEVYRYEQYF
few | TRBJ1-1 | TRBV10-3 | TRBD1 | TGTGCCATCAGTGAGGGACAGGGGGACACTGAAGCTTTCTTT | CAISEGQGDTEAFF
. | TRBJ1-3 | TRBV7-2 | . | TGTGCCAGCAGCTATAGGGGGATACGGGAGTCTGGAAACACCATATATTTT | CASSYRGIRESGNTIYF
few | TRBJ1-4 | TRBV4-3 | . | TGCGCCAGCAGCCAAGGGCGGAGTAATGAAAAACTGTTTTTT | CASSQGRSNEKLFF
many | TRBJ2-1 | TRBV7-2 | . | TGTGCCAGCGATCTGACTTATGGGCAGTTCTTC | CASDLTYGQFF
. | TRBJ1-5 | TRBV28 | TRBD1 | TGTGCCAGCAGCGACGCAAGGACAGGGGTTGGTCAGCCCCAGCATTTT | CASSDARTGVGQPQHF
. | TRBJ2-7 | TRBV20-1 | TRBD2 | TGCAGTGCTAGAGATCCGACTAGCGGGGCCGAATGGGAGCAGTACTTC | CSARDPTSGAEWEQYF